This T cell receptor (beta chain) comes out of a study of cytomegalovirus exposure and HLA in healthy donors. Study-wide findings and caveats: In an earlier analysis, in fewer than 700 donors, most V segments appeared productive either ~90% or ~30% of the time. According to a later analysis, donors in an Asian-associated ancestry cluster reportedly had fewer N-insertions than the 666-donor mean. Cytomegalovirus association was listed for 150 to 200 TCR beta chains.

Both 60 Vbeta primers and 13 Jbeta primers went into the PCR. The assay was immunoSEQ multiplex PCR, and TCRdb's table has in-frame clones only and misses some. The table includes some 130,000 clones, about 70% detected once. Germline-derived CDR1 and CDR2 are KGHSH and LQKENI. The ends lost 4 bases at V and 5 bases at J; junction bases unmatched: 7. The CDR3 is 15 amino acids. Regarding this clone: Its specificity is not known.

The rearrangement joins TRBV18 to TRBJ1-5, with 8 bases that match TRBD1. Sequencing was carried out using PBMCs. This sequence was found in a woman aged 35 to 49 in good health and CMV-seronegative. The CDR3 bases are TGTGCCAGCTCACAGATTGGACAGGGCCATCAGCCCCAGCATTTT. Its protein product is CASSQIGQGHQPQHF.